Sequencing of this T cell receptor beta chain was carried out in a study of shared clonotypes between healthy human individuals (TCRdb year 2020). General notes on the study: The cohort included three men and a couple of women between 18 and 49 years of age. Blood TCR repertoires of a handful of healthy adults were deeply sequenced to estimate repertoire size and the extent of clonotype sharing between individuals. Different laboratories and diverse techniques were used to prepare libraries and sequence TCR repertoires, to increase sequencing depth and limit assay-specific biases. Per donor, leukapheresis produced somewhere between about 0.9 and 9 billion PBMCs. Points the paper makes about the study in general: Pairwise subsampling led to the expectation that sequencing depth would affect the degree of clonotype sharing among donors. Sampling was limited to blood, and TCR repertoires in tissue likely differ from TCR repertoires in blood. Because the study included a small number of donors, the genetic and exposure-history diversity represented was limited.

The germline V gene supplies CDR1 SNHLY and CDR2 FYNNEI. The CDR3 runs 12 residues from the cysteine to the phenylalanine. The read is trimmed to its CDR3 DNA, 36 bases read in frame from base 1. The germline ends are 14 bases apart after V is trimmed by 4 bases and J by 11 bases. Regarding this clone: The specificity of this receptor is unknown. Base quality data are lacking; no much larger clone is found one base away.

TCR CDR3 regions were amplified from genomic DNA by multiplex PCR using the deep immunoSEQ assay. Genomic DNA extracted from each cell subset was distributed evenly over all wells of several immunoSEQ 96-well plates, and each plate served as one replicate. For unsorted PBMC, each replicate PCR was loaded with 300 to 350 ng genomic DNA, equivalent to tens of thousands of T cell genomes. Ten immunoSEQ deep assay plates were used to sequence the unsorted PBMC genomic DNA. Purified libraries were quantified with a Qubit 3.0 fluorometer, sized on a Bioanalyzer 2100, and re-quantified with the KAPA Library Quantification kit. Every immunoSEQ 96-well plate was sequenced on a separate single-read 150-cycle Illumina NextSeq 550 flow cell. Per the source publication's procedure: The immunoSEQ output contained only junctional sequences without quality scores, so filtering could not match that applied to full-length reads. Sequences were annotated with PyIR, a Python wrapper for IgBLAST v1.9, and V/J genes and CDR3 were assigned using IMGT germline references. Reads were removed for weak V/J assignments (E-value above 1e-6), missing CDR3, stop codons, out-of-frame junctions, or ambiguous translated residues. V3J clonotypes were defined as sequences sharing the same inferred V gene, J gene, and CDR3 amino acid sequence. To compute the percentage overlap between repertoires, the number of shared unique clonotypes was divided by the size of the smaller repertoire. Richness of each repertoire was evaluated using RTK rarefaction, the Chao1 estimator, and Recon v2.1 estimates of unobserved clonotypes. Held by TCRdb, this immuneACCESS table contains in-frame sequences only and omits some clones. Under half of the omission traces to an unresolved V gene where checked; the cause of the rest is unknown. Clone size and the V and J calls come from that table; the DNA yielded D and trimming. The sample has some 500,000 clones on record, 79% of them singletons. The ten largest account for about 12% of the sample.

Healthy HIV-negative adults with no recently reported acute infections or vaccinations were included as donors. Only Caucasian adults living in Nashville, Tennessee, USA were represented among the donors. For unsorted samples, some 87 million PBMCs were counted, and genomic DNA was extracted using the QIAamp DNA Blood Mini kit. After blood collection by leukapheresis, PBMCs were isolated using Ficoll-Histopaque density gradient centrifugation and then cryopreserved in the vapor phase of liquid nitrogen. Sequencing was carried out using PBMCs. The V gene is TRBV2 and the J gene is TRBJ1-1; TRBD1 could be the D gene, as 6 bases match. The receptor was isolated from a middle-aged woman in good health. Some clones in this sample may be carry-over from other donors' samples. Here is the DNA: TGTGCCAGCAGTGGGGACACCGGTGAGGCTTTCTTT. It translates as CASSGDTGEAFF.